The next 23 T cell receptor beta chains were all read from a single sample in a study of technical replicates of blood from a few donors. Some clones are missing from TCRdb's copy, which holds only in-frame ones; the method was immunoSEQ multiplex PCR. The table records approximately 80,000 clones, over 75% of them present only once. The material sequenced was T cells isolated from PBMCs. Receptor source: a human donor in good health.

For the CDR3, the DNA is TGTGCCAGCAGCACCGGAGGGCGGGGGAATGAGCAGTTCTTC. Translation gives CASSTGGRGNEQFF. This chain uses TRBV28 with TRBJ2-1; 7 positions match TRBD2. CDR3 length: 14 amino acids. The germline V gene encodes CDR1 MDHEN and CDR2 SYDVKM. Losses at the gene ends were 6 bases for V and 7 bases for J; bases not matched to a gene: 9.

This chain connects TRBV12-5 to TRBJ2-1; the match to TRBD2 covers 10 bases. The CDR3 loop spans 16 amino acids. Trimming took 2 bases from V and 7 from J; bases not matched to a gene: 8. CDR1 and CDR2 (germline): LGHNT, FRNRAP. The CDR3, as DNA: TGTGCTAGTGGTTTGTTCCTAGCGGGAGTAAGAAATGAGCAGTTCTTC. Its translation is CASGLFLAGVRNEQFF. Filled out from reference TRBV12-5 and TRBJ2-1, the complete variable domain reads DARVTQTPRHKVTEMGQEVTMRCQPILGHNTVFWYRQTMMQGLELLAYFRNRAPLDDSGMPKDRFSAEMPDATLATLKIQPSEPRDSAVYFCASGLFLAGVRNEQFFGPGTRLTVL.

DNA of the CDR3: TGTGCCAGCAGCTTCGGACAAGTGAACACTGAAGCTTTCTTT. Protein product: CASSFGQVNTEAFF. The chain has TRBV5-4 and TRBJ1-1; a weak D match, TRBD1 (5 bases). The CDR3 is 14 residues long. V was cut by 2 bases and J by 0 bases, with 8 bases left in between. The germline gives CDR1 SGHNT, CDR2 YYREEE (reference sequence).

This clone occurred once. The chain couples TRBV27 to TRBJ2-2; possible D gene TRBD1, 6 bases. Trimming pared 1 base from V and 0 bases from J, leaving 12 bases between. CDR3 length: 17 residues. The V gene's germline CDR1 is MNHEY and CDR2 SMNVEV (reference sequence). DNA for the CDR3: TGTGCCAGCAGTTTATTTGGGGGCTCGGCGAACACCGGGGAGCTGTTTTTT. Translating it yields CASSLFGGSANTGELFF.

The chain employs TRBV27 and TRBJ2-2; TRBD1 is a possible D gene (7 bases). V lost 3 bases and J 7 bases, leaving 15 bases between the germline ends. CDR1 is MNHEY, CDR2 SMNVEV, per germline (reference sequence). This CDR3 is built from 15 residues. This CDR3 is CASSFGGGAIGELFF. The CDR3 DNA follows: TGTGCCAGCAGTTTTGGAGGGGGCGCGATCGGGGAGCTGTTTTTT.

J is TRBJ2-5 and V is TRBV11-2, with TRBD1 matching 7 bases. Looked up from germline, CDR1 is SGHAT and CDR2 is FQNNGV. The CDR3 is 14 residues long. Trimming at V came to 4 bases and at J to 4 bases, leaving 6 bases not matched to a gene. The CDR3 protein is CASSSWTGGETQYF. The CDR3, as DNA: TGTGCCAGCAGCTCCTGGACAGGAGGAGAGACCCAGTACTTC.

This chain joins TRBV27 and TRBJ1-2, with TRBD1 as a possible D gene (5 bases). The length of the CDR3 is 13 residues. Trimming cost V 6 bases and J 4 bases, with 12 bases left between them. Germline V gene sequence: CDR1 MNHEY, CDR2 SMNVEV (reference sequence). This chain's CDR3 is CASSPGVRYGYTF. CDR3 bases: TGTGCCAGCAGCCCGGGGGTTCGCTATGGCTACACCTTC.

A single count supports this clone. CDR3: CASVRTGFISEAFF. The CDR3, as DNA: TGTGCCAGTGTGAGGACAGGGTTCATATCTGAAGCTTTCTTT. The chain is built from TRBV25-1 and TRBJ1-1; 8 bases are shared with TRBD1. Germline CDR1 MGHDK, CDR2 SYGVNS. The CDR3 sequence is 14 residues long. Trimming took 9 bases from V and 6 from J; bases not matched to a gene: 12.

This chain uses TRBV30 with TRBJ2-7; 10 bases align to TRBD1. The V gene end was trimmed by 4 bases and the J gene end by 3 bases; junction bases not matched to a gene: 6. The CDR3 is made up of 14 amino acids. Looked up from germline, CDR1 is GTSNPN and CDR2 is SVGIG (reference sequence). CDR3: CAWIPGTGVYEQYF. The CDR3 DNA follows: TGTGCCTGGATCCCCGGGACAGGGGTCTACGAGCAGTACTTC. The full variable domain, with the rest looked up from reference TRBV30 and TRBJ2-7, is SQTIHQWPATLVQPVGSPLSLECTVEGTSNPNLYWYRQAAGRGLQLLFYSVGIGQISSEVPQNLSASRPQDRQFILSSKKLLLSDSGFYLCAWIPGTGVYEQYFGPGTRLTVT.

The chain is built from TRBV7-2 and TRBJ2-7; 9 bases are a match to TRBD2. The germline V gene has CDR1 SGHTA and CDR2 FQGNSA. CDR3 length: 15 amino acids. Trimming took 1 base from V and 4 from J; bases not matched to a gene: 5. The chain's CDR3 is CASSLDRGRVYEQYF. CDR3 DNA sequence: TGTGCCAGCAGCTTAGACCGCGGGAGGGTGTACGAGCAGTACTTC.

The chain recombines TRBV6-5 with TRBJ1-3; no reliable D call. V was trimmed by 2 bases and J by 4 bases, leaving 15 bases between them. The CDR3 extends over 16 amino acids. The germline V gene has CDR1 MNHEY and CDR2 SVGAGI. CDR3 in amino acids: CASSYGRRGSGNTIYF. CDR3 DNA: TGTGCCAGCAGTTACGGTCGGCGGGGTTCAGGAAACACCATATATTTT.

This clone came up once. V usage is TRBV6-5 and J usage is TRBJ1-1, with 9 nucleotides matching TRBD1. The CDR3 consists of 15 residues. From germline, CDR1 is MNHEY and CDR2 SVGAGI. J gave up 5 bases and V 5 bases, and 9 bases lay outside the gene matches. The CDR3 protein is CASSKSGTGRTEAFF. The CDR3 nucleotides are TGTGCCAGCAGTAAGTCCGGGACAGGGCGGACTGAAGCTTTCTTT.

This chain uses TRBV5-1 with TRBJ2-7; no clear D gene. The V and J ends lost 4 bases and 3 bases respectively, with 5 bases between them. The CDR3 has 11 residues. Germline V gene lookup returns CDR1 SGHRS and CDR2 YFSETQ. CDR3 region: CASSANYEQYF. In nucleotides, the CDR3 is TGCGCCAGCAGCGCGAACTACGAGCAGTACTTC.

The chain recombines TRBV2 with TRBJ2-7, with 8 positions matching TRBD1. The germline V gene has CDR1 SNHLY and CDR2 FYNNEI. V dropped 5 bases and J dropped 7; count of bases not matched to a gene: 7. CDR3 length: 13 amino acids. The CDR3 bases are TGTGCCAGCAGTACGGACAGGGTGGGTGAGCAGTACTTC. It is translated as CASSTDRVGEQYF.

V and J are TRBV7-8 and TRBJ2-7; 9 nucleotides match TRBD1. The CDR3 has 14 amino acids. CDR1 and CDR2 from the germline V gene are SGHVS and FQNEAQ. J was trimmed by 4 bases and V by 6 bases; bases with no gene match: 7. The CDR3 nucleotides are TGTGCCAGCAGTTACCGGGACAGGGTGTACGAGCAGTACTTC. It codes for CASSYRDRVYEQYF.

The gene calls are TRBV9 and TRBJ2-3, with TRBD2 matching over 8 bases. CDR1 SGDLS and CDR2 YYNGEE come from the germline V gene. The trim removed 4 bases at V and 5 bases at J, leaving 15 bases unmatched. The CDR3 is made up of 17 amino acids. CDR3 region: CASSSLAGNPTRDTQYF. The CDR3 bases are TGTGCCAGCAGCTCGCTAGCGGGTAACCCTACTAGAGATACGCAGTATTTT.

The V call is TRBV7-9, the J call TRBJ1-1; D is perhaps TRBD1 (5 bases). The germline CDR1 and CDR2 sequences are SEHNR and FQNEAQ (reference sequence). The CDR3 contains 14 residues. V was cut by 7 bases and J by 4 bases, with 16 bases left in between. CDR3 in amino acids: CASKSGQQVTEAFF. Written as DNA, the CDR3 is TGTGCCAGCAAATCAGGGCAGCAGGTCACTGAAGCTTTCTTT.

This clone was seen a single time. CDR3 in DNA: TGTGCCAGCAGTTTATCGAAGGTGACAGCCAATCAGCCCCAGCATTTT. This codes for CASSLSKVTANQPQHF. V is TRBV27 and J is TRBJ1-5, with D perhaps TRBD1 (5 bases). The CDR3 runs 16 residues. Trimming shortened V by 0 bases and J by 3 bases, and 12 bases separated the two germline ends. Germline assignment: CDR1 MNHEY and CDR2 SMNVEV (reference sequence).

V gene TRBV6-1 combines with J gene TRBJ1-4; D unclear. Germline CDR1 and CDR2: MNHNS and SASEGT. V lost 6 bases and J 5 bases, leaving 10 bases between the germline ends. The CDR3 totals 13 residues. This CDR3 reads CASRASFNEKLFF. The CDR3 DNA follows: TGTGCCAGCAGAGCCTCCTTCAATGAAAAACTGTTTTTT.

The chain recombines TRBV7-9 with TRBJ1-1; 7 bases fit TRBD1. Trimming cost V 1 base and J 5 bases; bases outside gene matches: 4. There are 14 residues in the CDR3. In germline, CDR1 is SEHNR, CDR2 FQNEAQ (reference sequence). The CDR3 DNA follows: TGTGCCAGCAGCTTAGAGGGGGCTAAGACTGAAGCTTTCTTT. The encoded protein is CASSLEGAKTEAFF.

The CDR3 DNA is TGTGCCATCAGTCAGGGATCTGGAAACACCATATATTTT. It codes for CAISQGSGNTIYF. The gene calls are TRBV10-3 and TRBJ1-3, with D perhaps TRBD1 (5 bases). With 5 bases removed from V and 1 base from J, the gap between germline ends came to 6 bases. The CDR3 spans 13 residues. From germline, CDR1 is ENHRY and CDR2 SYGVKD.

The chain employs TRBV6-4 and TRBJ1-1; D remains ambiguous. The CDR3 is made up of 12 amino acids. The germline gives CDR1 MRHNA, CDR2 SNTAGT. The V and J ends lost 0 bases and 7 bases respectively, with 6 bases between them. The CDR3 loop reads CASSDSGGEAFF. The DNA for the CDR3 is TGTGCCAGCAGTGACTCGGGAGGTGAAGCTTTCTTT.

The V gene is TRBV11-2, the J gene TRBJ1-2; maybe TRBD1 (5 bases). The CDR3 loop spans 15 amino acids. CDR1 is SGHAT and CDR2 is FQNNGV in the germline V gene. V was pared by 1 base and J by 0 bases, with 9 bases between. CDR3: CASSLVRDSNYGYTF. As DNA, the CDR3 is TGTGCCAGCAGCTTAGTCAGGGATTCTAACTATGGCTACACCTTC.